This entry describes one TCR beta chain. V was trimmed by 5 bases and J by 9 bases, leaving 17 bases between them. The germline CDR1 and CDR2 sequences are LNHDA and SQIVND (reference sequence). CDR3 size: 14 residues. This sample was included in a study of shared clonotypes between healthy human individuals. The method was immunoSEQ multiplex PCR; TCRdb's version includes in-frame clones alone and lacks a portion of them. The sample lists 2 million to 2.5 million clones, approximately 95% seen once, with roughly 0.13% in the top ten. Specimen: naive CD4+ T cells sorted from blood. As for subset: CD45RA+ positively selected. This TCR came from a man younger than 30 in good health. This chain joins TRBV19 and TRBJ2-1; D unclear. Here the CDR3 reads CASSWWQGYGEQFF. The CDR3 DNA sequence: TGTGCCAGTAGTTGGTGGCAAGGGTACGGTGAGCAGTTCTTC.